What follows is one T cell receptor (beta chain) and its context. Its antigen is not identified. This sample was taken from a study of graft-versus-host responses after intestinal transplantation. As for the study in general: Recipients underwent multivisceral, liver-intestinal, or isolated intestinal transplants. Every one of the recipients received anti-thymocyte globulin induction and afterwards took tacrolimus and steroids for roughly three years. Broader study findings: Early after transplant, HvG clones declined as circulating GvH clones peaked. Patients with graft-donor T cell macrochimerism had high graft-versus-host to host-versus-graft clonal ratios in allografts.

This table comes from immunoSEQ multiplex PCR, and its TCRdb copy is limited to in-frame clones, with some not included. The profile covers roughly 3,700 clones, with 94% appearing a single time and approximately 1.2% taken by the ten largest. Germline CDR1 reads GTSNPN; CDR2 reads SVGIG (reference sequence). V shed 3 bases and J shed 1 base, with 12 bases lying between them. This CDR3 region has 14 residues. Sequencing was performed on PBMCs, taken 11 days after intestinal transplantation. The chain employs TRBV30 and TRBJ1-1; TRBD1 is a possible D gene (6 bases). The clonotype comes from a human patient who received an intestinal transplant, so some T cells may come from the graft donor. CDR3 nucleotide sequence: TGTGCCTGGAGGTGTGGCAGGGGGAACACTGAAGCTTTCTTT. Protein product: CAWRCGRGNTEAFF.